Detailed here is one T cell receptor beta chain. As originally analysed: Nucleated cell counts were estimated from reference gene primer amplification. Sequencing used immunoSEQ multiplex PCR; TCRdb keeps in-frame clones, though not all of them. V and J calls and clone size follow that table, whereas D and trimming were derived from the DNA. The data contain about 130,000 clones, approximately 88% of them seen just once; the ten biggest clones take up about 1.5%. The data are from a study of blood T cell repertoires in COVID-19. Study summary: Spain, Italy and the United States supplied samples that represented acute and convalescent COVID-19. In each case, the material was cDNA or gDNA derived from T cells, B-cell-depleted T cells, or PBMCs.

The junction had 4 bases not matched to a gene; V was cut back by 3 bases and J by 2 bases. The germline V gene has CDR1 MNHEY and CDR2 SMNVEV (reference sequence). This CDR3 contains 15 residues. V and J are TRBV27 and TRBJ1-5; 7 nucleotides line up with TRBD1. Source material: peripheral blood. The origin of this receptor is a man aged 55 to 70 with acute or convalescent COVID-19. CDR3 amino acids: CASSLTRGGNQPQHF. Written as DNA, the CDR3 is TGTGCCAGCAGTTTGACCAGGGGGGGCAATCAGCCCCAGCATTTT.